This TCR beta chain was captured in a study of neurological immune-mediated disorders. The CDR3 length is 14 residues. Germline V CDR1 and CDR2: DFQATT, SNEGSKA (reference sequence). J was trimmed by 7 bases and V by 5 bases; bases with no gene match: 8. This clonotype has ten or more counts. TCRdb re-called the 5' RACE reads through MiXCR, storing one row per CDR3 protein. The table shows nearly 60,000 distinct CDR3 sequences, with 3.5% occurring only once. The source material was PBMCs. This sequence was found in a woman aged 25-40 years with multiple sclerosis. The V call is TRBV20-1, the J call TRBJ2-1; 10 positions match TRBD2. The CDR3 reads CSAESGGAINEQFF. The CDR3 DNA reads as TGCAGTGCTGAGAGCGGGGGGGCGATAAATGAGCAGTTCTTC.